This T cell receptor beta chain comes out of a study of beta chain features in type 1 diabetes. Trimming took 4 bases from V and 2 from J, leaving 12 bases between them. This CDR3 contains 13 residues. Germline CDR1 and CDR2: SQVTM and ANQGSEA. This clone was counted a few times. The isolated RNA, all of it, was reverse transcribed, so expressed TCRB transcripts were what got sequenced. Produced via immunoSEQ multiplex PCR; TCRdb's table is partial and in-frame only. The data hold over 350,000 clones, with approximately 16% observed a single time. This chain uses TRBV29-1 with TRBJ2-7, with D possibly matching TRBD1 (6 bases). The TCR originated in a young woman in good health. Sequenced: naive CD4+ T cells from blood. The CDR3 reads CSVAGQQPYEQYF. As DNA, the CDR3 is TGCAGCGTTGCTGGACAGCAGCCCTACGAGCAGTACTTC.